The 2 T cell receptor beta chains below come from one sample, sequenced in a study of Graves' ophthalmopathy and Graves' hyperthyroidism. TCR beta CDR3 regions were amplified from RNA transcripts. The workflow started with a first-round RT-PCR run with HTBI primers and then moved on to a second-round multiplex PCR. TCRdb independently ran MiXCR on the multiplex PCR reads; one entry per CDR3 protein. Found here are about 740,000 distinct CDR3 sequences, roughly 40% of them singletons; the top ten hold roughly 45%. The source material was peripheral blood. These TCRs come from an adult man with Graves' ophthalmopathy.

This clonotype was seen at least ten times. This chain connects TRBV7-2 to TRBJ1-6; D gene uncertain. Germline assignment: CDR1 SGHTA and CDR2 FQGNSA. The CDR3 totals 17 residues. V dropped 1 base and J dropped 3 bases, with 13 bases sitting between them. The CDR3 sequence is CASSLEQVGYYNSPLHF. CDR3 DNA sequence: TGTGCCAGCAGCTTAGAGCAGGTCGGATACTATAATTCACCCCTCCACTTT.

The chain carries TRBV29-1 and TRBJ2-1; 12 bases map to TRBD1. Germline V gene lookup returns CDR1 SQVTM and CDR2 ANQGSEA. This CDR3 region has 14 residues. The CDR3, as DNA: TGCAGTGCTTTTCCGGGACAGGGGGCAAATGAGCAGTTCTTC. It codes for CSAFPGQGANEQFF.